This record looks at one T cell receptor (beta chain) sequence and its context. Germline CDR1 is SGHAT and CDR2 is FQNNGV. The V gene lost 6 bases and the J gene lost 8 bases, with 22 bases spanning the gap. CDR3 length equals 15 residues. Amplification yielded TCR beta CDR3 regions, with RNA transcripts as the source. A first-round RT-PCR of the TCR CDR3 used the HTBI primer set. From the multiplex PCR reads, TCRdb called clonotypes with MiXCR, one entry per CDR3 protein. The table records about 460,000 distinct CDR3 sequences, less than 25% of them present only once. The data belong to a study of T cells in Graves' hyperthyroidism and ophthalmopathy.

The receptor's source is a woman in her seventies with Graves' ophthalmopathy. What was sequenced was blood. The V gene is TRBV11-2, the J gene TRBJ1-2, with a weak D call TRBD1 (5 bases). The CDR3 coding sequence is TGTGCCAGCAGAGATCCGGGACGGAAAGGAGGAGGCTACACCTTC. Its protein is CASRDPGRKGGGYTF.